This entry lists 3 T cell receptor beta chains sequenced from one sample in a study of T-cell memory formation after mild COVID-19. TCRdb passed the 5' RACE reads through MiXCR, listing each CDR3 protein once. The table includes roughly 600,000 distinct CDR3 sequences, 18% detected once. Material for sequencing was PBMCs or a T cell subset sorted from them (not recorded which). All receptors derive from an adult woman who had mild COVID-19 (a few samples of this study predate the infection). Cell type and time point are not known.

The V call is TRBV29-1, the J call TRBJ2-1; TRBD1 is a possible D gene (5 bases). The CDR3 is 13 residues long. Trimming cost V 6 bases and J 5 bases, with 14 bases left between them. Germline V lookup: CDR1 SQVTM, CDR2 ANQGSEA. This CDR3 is CSVTQGSHNEQFF. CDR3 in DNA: TGCAGCGTCACGCAGGGTTCCCACAATGAGCAGTTCTTC.

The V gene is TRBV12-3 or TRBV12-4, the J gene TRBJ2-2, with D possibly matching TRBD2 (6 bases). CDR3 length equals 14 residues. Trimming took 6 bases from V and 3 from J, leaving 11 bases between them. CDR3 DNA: TGTGCCAGCAGCATAGCGGAGTACACCGGGGAGCTGTTTTTT. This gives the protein CASSIAEYTGELFF.

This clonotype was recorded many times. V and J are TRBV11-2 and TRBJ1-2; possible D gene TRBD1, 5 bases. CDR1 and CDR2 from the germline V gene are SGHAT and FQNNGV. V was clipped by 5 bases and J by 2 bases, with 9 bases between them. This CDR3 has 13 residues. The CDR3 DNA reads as TGTGCCAGCAGCCCCGCAGGGAACTATGGCTACACCTTC. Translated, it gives CASSPAGNYGYTF.